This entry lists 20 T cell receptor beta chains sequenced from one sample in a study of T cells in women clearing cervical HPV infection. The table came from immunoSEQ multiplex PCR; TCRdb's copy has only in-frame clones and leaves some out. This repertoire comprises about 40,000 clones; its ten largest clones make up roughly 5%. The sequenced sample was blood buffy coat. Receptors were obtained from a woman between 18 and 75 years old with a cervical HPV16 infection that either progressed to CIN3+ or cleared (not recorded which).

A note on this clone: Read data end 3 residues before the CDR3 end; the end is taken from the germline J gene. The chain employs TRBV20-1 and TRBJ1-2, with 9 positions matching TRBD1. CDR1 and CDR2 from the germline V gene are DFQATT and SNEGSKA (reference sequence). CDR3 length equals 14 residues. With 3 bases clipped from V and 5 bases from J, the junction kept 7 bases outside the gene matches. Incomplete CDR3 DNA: TGCAGTGCTAGGAGTCTGGGACAGGGTTATGGC. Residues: CSARSLGQGYG. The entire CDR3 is CSARSLGQGYGYTF.

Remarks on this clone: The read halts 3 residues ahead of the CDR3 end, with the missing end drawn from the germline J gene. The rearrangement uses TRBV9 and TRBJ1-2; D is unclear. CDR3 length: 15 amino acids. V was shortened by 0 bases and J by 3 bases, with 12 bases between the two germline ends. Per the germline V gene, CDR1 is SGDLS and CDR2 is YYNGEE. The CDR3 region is CASSVEGFGDYGYTF. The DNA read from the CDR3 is TGTGCCAGCAGCGTAGAAGGATTCGGGGACTATGGC.

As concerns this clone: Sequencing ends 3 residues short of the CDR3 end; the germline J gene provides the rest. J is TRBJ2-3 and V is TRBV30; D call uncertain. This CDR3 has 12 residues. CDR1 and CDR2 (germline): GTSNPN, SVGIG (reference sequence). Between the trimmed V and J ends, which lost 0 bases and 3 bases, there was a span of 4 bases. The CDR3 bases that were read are TGTGCCTGGAGTGTAACTACAGATACG. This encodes CAWSVTTDT. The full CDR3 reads CAWSVTTDTQYF.

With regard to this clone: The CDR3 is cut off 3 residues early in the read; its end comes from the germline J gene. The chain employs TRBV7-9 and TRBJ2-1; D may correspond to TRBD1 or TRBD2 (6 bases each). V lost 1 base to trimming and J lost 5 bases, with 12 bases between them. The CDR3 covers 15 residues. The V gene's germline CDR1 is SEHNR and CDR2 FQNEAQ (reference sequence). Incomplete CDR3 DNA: TGTGCCAGCAGCTTAGTCCAGGGGAGGAACAATGAG. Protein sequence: CASSLVQGRNNE. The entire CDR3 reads CASSLVQGRNNEQFF.

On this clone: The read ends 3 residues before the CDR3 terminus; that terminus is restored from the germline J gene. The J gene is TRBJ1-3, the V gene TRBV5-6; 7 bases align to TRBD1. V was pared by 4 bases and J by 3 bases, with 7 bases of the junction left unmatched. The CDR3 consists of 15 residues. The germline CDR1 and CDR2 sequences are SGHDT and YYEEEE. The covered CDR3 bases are TGTGCCAGCAGCGGCCGACAGGGCAATGGAAACACC. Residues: CASSGRQGNGNT. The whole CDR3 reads CASSGRQGNGNTIYF.

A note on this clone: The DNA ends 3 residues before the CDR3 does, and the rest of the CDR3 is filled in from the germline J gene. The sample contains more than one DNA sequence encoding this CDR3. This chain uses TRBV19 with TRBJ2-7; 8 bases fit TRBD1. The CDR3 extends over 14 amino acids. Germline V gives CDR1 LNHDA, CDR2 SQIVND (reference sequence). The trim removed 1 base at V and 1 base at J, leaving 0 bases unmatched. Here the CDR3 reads CASSIGTGSYEQYF. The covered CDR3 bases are TGTGCCAGTAGTATAGGGACAGGGTCCTACGAG.

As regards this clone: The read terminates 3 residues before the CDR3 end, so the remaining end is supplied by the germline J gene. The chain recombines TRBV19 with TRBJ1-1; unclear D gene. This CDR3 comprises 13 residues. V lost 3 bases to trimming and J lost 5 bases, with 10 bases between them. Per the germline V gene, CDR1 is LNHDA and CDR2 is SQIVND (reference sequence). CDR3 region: CASSIEGRTEAFF. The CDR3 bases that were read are TGTGCCAGTAGTATCGAGGGTAGAACTGAA. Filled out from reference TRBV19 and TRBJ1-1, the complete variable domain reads DGGITQSPKYLFRKEGQNVTLSCEQNLNHDAMYWYRQDPGQGLRLIYYSQIVNDFQKGDIAEGYSVSREKKESFPLTVTSAQKNPTAFYLCASSIEGRTEAFFGQGTRLTVV.

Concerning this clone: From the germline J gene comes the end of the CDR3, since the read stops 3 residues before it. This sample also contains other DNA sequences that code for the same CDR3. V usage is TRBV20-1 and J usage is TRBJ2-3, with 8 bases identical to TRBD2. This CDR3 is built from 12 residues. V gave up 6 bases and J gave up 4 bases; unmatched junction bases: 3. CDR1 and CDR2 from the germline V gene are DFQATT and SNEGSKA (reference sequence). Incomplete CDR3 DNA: TGCAGTGCCGGGGGGGCCGCAGATACG. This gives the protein CSAGGAADT. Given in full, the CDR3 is CSAGGAADTQYF.

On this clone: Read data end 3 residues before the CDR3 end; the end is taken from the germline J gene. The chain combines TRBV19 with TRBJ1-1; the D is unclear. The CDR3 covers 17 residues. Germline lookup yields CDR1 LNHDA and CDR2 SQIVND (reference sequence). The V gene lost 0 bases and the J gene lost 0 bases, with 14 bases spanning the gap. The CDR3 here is CASSIDRVASMNTEAFF. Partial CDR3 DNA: TGTGCCAGTAGTATAGACCGGGTCGCCAGTATGAACACTGAA.

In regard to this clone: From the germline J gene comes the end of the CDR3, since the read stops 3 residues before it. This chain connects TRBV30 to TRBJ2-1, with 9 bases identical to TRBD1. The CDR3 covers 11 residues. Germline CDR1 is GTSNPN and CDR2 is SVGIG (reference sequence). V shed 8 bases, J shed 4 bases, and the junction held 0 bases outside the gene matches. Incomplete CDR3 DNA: TGTGCCGGGACAGGGTACAATGAG. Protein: CAGTGYNE. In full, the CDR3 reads CAGTGYNEQFF.

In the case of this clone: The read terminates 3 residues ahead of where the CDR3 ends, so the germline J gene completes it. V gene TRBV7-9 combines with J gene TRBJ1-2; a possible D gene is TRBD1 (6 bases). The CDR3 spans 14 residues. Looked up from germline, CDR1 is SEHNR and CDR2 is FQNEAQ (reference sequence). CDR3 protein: CASSLETGNLGYTF. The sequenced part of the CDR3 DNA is TGTGCCAGCAGCTTAGAAACAGGGAATTTAGGC.

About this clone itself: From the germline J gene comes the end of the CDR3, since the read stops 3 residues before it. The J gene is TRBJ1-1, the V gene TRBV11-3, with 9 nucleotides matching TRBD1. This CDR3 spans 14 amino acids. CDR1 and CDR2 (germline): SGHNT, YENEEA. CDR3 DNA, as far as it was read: TGTGCCAGCAGCCCTACAGGGGGCACCGTCGGA. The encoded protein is CASSPTGGTVG. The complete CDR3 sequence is CASSPTGGTVGAFF.

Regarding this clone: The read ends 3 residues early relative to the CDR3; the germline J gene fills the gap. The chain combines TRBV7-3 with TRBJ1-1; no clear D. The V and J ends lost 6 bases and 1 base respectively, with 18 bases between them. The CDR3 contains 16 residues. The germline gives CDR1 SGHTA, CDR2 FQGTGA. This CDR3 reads CASRPGTNLANTEAFF. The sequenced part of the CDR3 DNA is TGTGCCAGCAGGCCGGGTACTAACCTCGCGAACACTGAA.

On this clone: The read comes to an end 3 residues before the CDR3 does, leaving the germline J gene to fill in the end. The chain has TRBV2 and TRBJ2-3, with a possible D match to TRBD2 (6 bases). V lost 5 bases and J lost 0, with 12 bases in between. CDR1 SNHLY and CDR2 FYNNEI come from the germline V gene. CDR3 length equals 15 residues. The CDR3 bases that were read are TGTGCCAGCAGTTTAACGGGACTTAGCACAGATACG. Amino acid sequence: CASSLTGLSTDT. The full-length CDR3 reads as CASSLTGLSTDTQYF.

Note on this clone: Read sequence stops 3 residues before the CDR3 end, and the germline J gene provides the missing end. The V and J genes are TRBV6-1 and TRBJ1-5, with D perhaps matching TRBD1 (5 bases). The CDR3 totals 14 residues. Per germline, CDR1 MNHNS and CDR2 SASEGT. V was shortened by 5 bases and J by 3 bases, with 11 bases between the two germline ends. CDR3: CASSQDSSNQPQHF. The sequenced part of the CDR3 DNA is TGTGCCAGCAGTCAAGACAGTTCCAATCAGCCC.

The part of the CDR3 DNA that was read is TGTGCCAGCAGGAGGTGGCTAGCGGGGGGGCTTGGGGCCAACGTC. Protein sequence: CASRRWLAGGLGANV. The entire CDR3 sequence reads CASRRWLAGGLGANVLTF. The V and J genes are TRBV2 and TRBJ2-6; 12 bases are a match to TRBD2. Coverage ceases 3 residues before the CDR3 finishes, and the germline J gene fills in the end. This CDR3 contains 18 residues. Germline trimming cut 6 bases from V and 3 bases from J; bases unmatched to any gene: 9. CDR1 SNHLY and CDR2 FYNNEI come from the germline V gene. The full variable domain, its missing parts supplied by reference TRBV2 and TRBJ2-6, is EPEVTQTPSHQVTQMGQEVILRCVPISNHLYFYWYRQILGQKVEFLVSFYNNEISEKSEIFDDQFSVERPDGSNFTLKIRSTKLEDSAMYFCASRRWLAGGLGANVLTFGAGSRLTVL.

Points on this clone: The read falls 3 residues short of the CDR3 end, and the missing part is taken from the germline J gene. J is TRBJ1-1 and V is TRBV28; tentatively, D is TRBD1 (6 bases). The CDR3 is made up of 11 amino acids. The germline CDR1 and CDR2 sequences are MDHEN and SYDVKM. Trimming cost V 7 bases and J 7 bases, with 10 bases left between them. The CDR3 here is CASTSTGEAFF. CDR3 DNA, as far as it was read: TGTGCCAGCACCTCGACAGGTGAA.

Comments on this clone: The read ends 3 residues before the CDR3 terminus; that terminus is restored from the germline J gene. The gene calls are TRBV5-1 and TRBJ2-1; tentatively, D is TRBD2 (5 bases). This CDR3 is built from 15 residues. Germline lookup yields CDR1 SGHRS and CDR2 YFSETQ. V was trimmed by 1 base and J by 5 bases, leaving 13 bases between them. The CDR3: CASSLLAPHNNEQFF. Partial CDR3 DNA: TGCGCCAGCAGCTTGCTAGCCCCCCACAACAATGAG.

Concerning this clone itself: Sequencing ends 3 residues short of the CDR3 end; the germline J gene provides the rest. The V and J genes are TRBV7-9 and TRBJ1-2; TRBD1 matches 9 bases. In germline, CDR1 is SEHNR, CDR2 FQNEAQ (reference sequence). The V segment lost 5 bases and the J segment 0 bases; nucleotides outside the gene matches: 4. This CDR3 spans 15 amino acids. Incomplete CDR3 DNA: TGTGCCAGCAGCCCCCGGGACAGGGCTAACTATGGC. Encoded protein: CASSPRDRANYG. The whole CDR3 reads CASSPRDRANYGYTF.

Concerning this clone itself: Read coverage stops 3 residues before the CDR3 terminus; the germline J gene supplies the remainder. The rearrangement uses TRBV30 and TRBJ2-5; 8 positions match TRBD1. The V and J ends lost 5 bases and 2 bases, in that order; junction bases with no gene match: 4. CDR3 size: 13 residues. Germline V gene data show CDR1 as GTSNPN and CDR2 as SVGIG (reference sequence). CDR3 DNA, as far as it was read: TGTGCCTGGGCCGGGACAGGACAAGAGACC. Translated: CAWAGTGQET. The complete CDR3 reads CAWAGTGQETQYF.